Detailed here is one T cell receptor (beta chain). The antigen remains unidentified. This entry comes from a study of T cell responses to AZD1222 COVID-19 vaccine. Findings and limits, study-wide: Researchers took repertoire samples only after the peak T cell response had come. In a largely white British group with more females than males, clonal diversity was possibly underestimated. Reports say nearly half of spike-specific TCRs go after unmutated variant regions.

Whether given at about 4 or about 12 weeks, second doses were pooled. In germline, CDR1 is SQVTM, CDR2 ANQGSEA. V lost 5 bases and J lost 7, with 12 bases in between. CDR3 length equals 12 residues. Sequenced by immunoSEQ multiplex PCR; TCRdb stores in-frame clones only, minus some. The table lists under 200,000 clones, 85% to 90% of them singletons. J is TRBJ2-1 and V is TRBV29-1; D gene unclear. This TCR derives from an adult who received the AZD1222 COVID-19 vaccine. Specimen: peripheral blood, collected 28 days after the second AZD1222 dose. This CDR3 reads CSVFYRKNEQFF. CDR3 DNA: TGCAGCGTTTTTTACAGAAAGAATGAGCAGTTCTTC.